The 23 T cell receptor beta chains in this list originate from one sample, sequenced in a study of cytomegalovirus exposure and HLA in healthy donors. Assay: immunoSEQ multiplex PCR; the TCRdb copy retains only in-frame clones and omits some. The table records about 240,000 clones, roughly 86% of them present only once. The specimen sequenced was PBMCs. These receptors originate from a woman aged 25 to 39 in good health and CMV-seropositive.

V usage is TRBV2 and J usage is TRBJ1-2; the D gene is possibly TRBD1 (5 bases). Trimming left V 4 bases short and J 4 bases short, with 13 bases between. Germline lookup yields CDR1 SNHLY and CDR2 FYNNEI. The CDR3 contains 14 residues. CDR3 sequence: CASSGPGSLYGYTF. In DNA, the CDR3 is TGTGCCAGCAGTGGTCCAGGGTCCCTCTATGGCTACACCTTC.

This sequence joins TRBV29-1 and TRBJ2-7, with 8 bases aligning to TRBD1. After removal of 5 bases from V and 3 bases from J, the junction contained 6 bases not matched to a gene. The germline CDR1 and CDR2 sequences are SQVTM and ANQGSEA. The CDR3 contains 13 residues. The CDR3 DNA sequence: TGCAGCGTTTTCGCAGGGGGCCGCTACGAGCAGTACTTC. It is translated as CSVFAGGRYEQYF.

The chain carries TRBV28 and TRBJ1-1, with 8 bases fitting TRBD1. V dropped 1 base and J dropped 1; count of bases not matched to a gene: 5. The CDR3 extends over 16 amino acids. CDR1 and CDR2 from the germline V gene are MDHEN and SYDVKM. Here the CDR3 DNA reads TGTGCCAGCAGTTTATTATCCGGACAGGGGAACACTGAAGCTTTCTTT. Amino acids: CASSLLSGQGNTEAFF. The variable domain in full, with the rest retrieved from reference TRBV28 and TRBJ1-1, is DVKVTQSSRYLVKRTGEKVFLECVQDMDHENMFWYRQDPGLGLRLIYFSYDVKMKEKGDIPEGYSVSREKKERFSLILESASTNQTSMYLCASSLLSGQGNTEAFFGQGTRLTVV.

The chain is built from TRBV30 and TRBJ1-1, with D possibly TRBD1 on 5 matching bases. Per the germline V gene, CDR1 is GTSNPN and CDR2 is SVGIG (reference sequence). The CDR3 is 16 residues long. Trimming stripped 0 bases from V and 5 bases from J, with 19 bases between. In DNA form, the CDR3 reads TGTGCCTGGAGTGTATGGGCGGGCCCTCGGGGGACTGAAGCTTTCTTT. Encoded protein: CAWSVWAGPRGTEAFF.

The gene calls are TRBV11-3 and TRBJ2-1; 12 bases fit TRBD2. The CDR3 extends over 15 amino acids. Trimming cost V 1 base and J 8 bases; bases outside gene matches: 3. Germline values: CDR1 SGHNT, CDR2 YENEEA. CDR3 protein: CASSLGLAGVHEQFF. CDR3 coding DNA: TGTGCCAGCAGCTTAGGACTAGCGGGAGTACATGAGCAGTTCTTC.

In nucleotides, the CDR3 is TGTGCCCTAATCCCCGGTACTAGCGGGTTAGTCTCCTACAATGAGCAGTTCTTC. It is translated as CALIPGTSGLVSYNEQFF. The chain couples TRBV19 to TRBJ2-1; 9 nucleotides match TRBD2. The CDR3 is 18 amino acids. Trimming cost V 11 bases and J 0 bases; bases outside gene matches: 17. The germline gives CDR1 LNHDA, CDR2 SQIVND (reference sequence). The full variable domain, rest sourced from reference TRBV19 and TRBJ2-1, is DGGITQSPKYLFRKEGQNVTLSCEQNLNHDAMYWYRQDPGQGLRLIYYSQIVNDFQKGDIAEGYSVSREKKESFPLTVTSAQKNPTAFYLCALIPGTSGLVSYNEQFFGPGTRLTVL.

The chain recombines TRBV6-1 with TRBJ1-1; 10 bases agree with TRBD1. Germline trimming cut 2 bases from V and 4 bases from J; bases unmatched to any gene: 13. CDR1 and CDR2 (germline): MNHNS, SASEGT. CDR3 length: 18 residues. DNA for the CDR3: TGTGCCAGCAGTGAAATATCAGGGGGGGACAGGGGCCCCACTGAAGCTTTCTTT. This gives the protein CASSEISGGDRGPTEAFF.

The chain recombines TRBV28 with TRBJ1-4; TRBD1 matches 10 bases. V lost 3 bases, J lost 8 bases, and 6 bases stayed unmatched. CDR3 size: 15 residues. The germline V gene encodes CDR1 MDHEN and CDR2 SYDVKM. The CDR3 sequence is CASSFRAGQGEKLFF. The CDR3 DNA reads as TGTGCCAGCAGTTTCAGAGCGGGACAGGGGGAAAAACTGTTTTTT. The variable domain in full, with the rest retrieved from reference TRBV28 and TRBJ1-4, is DVKVTQSSRYLVKRTGEKVFLECVQDMDHENMFWYRQDPGLGLRLIYFSYDVKMKEKGDIPEGYSVSREKKERFSLILESASTNQTSMYLCASSFRAGQGEKLFFGSGTQLSVL.

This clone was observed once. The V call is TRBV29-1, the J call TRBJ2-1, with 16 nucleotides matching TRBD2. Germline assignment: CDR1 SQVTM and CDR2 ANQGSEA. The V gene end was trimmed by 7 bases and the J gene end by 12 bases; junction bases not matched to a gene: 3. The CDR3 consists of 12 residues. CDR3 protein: CSAGTSGGGQFF. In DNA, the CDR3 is TGCAGCGCCGGGACTAGCGGGGGGGGGCAGTTCTTC.

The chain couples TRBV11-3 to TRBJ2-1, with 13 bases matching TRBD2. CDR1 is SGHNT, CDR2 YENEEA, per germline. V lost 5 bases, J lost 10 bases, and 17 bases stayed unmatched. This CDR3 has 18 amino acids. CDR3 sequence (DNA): TGTGCCAGCAGCCTCTGGACTAGCGGGAGCTCGGGAACCAGGGAGCAGTTCTTC. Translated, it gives CASSLWTSGSSGTREQFF.

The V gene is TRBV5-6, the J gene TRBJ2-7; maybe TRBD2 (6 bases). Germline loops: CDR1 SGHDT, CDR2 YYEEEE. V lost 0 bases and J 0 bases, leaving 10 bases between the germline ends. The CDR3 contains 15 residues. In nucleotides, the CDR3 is TGTGCCAGCAGCTTGGGGGACGGGAGCTCCTACGAGCAGTACTTC. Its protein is CASSLGDGSSYEQYF. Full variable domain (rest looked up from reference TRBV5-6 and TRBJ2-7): DAGVTQSPTHLIKTRGQQVTLRCSPKSGHDTVSWYQQALGQGPQFIFQYYEEEERQRGNFPDRFSGHQFPNYSSELNVNALLLGDSALYLCASSLGDGSSYEQYFGPGTRLTVT.

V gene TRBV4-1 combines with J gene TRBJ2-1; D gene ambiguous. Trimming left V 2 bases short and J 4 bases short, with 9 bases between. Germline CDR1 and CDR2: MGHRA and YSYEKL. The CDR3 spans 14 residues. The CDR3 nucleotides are TGCGCCAGCAGCCAAATCGGAGCATACAATGAGCAGTTCTTC. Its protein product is CASSQIGAYNEQFF.

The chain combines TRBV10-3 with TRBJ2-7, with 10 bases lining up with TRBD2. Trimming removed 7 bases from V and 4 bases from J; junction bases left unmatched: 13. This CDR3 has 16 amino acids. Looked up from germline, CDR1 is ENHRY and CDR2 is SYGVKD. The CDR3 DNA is TGTGCCATCATAGAGACGAGAAGACTAGCGGGTTACGAGCAGTACTTC. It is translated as CAIIETRRLAGYEQYF.

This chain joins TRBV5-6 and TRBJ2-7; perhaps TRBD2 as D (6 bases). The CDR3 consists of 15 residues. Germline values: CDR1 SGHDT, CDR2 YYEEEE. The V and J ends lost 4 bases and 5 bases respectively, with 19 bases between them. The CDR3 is CASSPGTPSVHEQYF. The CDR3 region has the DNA TGTGCCAGCAGCCCCGGGACTCCCTCTGTCCACGAGCAGTACTTC. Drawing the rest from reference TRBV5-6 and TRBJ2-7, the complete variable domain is DAGVTQSPTHLIKTRGQQVTLRCSPKSGHDTVSWYQQALGQGPQFIFQYYEEEERQRGNFPDRFSGHQFPNYSSELNVNALLLGDSALYLCASSPGTPSVHEQYFGPGTRLTVT.

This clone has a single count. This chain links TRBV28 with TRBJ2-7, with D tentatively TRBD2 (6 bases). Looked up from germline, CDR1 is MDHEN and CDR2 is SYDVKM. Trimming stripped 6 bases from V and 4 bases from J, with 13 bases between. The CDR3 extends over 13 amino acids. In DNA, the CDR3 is TGTGCCAGCAGGGGCGGAGGGAAATACGAGCAGTACTTC. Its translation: CASRGGGKYEQYF.

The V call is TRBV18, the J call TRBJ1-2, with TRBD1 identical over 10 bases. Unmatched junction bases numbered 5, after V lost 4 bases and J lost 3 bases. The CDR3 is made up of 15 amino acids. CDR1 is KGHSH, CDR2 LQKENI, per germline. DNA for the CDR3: TGTGCCAGCTCACTGCGGACAGGGGGAGACTATGGCTACACCTTC. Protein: CASSLRTGGDYGYTF.

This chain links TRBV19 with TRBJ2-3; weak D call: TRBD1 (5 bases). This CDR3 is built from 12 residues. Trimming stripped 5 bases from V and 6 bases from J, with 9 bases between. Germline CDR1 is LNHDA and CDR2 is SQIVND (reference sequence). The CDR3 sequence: CASSPTVDTQYF. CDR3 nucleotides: TGTGCCAGTAGTCCGACAGTTGATACGCAGTATTTT.

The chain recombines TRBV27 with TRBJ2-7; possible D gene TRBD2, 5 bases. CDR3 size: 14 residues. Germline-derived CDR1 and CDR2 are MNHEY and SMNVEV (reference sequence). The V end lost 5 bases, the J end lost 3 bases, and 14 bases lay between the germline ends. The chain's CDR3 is CASSPGLSNYEQYF. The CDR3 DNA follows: TGTGCCAGCAGTCCGGGGTTATCTAACTACGAGCAGTACTTC.

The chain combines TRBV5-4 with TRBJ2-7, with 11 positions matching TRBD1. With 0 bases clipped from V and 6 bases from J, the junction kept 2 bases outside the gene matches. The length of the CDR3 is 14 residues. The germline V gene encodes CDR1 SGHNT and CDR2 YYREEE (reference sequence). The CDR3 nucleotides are TGTGCCAGCAGCTTGGCCGGGACAGGGGGCGAGCAGTACTTC. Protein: CASSLAGTGGEQYF.

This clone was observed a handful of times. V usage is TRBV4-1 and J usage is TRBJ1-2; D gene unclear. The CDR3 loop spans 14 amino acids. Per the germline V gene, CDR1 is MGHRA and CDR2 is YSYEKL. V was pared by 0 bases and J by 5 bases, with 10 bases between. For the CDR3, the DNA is TGCGCCAGCAGCCAAGATTTGACACTGTATGGCTACACCTTC. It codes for CASSQDLTLYGYTF.

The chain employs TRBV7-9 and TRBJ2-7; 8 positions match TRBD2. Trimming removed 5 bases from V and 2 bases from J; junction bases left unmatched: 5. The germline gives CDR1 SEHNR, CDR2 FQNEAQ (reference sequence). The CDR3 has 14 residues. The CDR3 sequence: CASSPRGGAYEQYF. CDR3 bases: TGTGCCAGCAGCCCCCGGGGGGGCGCCTACGAGCAGTACTTC.

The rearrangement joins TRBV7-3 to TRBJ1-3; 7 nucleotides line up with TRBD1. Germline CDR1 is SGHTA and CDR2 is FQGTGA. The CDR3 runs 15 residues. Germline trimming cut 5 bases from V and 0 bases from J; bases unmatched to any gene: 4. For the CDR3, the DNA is TGTGCCAGCAGCCGACAGGGTAGCTCTGGAAACACCATATATTTT. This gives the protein CASSRQGSSGNTIYF.

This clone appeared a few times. The CDR3 DNA is TGTGCCAGCAGTGAATTGGGGCGGGAGATGGAGGGGACCCAGTACTTC. Its protein product is CASSELGREMEGTQYF. The chain uses TRBV25-1 and TRBJ2-5; TRBD2 matches 7 bases. J lost 7 bases, V lost 1 base, and 12 bases had no gene match. CDR1 is MGHDK and CDR2 is SYGVNS in the germline V gene. This CDR3 is 16 amino acids long.